Below are 22 T cell receptor beta chains sequenced from a single sample in a study of T cells after yellow fever vaccination. MiXCR was run by TCRdb on the 5' RACE reads, yielding one entry per CDR3 protein. The sample has 300,000 to 350,000 distinct CDR3 sequences, about 8.3% seen once. Sequenced here: PBMCs, sampled more than 35 days after the first yellow fever vaccination. The receptors shown here come from a man younger than 35 who received the YFV17D yellow fever vaccine.

This clonotype has a handful of counts. The rearrangement uses TRBV4-3 and TRBJ1-2; 7 nucleotides line up with TRBD1. This CDR3 comprises 18 residues. Losses at the gene ends were 0 bases for V and 4 bases for J; bases not matched to a gene: 14. Germline lookup yields CDR1 LGHNA and CDR2 YSLEER. The CDR3 DNA follows: TGCGCCAGCAGCCAAGATCTTAGCAGGGGGAAATTGGGCTATGGCTACACCTTC. This sequence encodes CASSQDLSRGKLGYGYTF.

There are a few counts of this clonotype. The DNA of the CDR3 is TGTGCCAGCAGCCAATCCTTACTAGCGGGGCCCACAGATACGCAGTATTTT. This encodes CASSQSLLAGPTDTQYF. The chain recombines TRBV3-1 with TRBJ2-3, with 10 bases lining up with TRBD2. The CDR3 runs to 17 residues. CDR1 is LGHDT, CDR2 YNNKEL, per germline (reference sequence). With 2 bases clipped from V and 2 bases from J, the junction kept 7 bases outside the gene matches.

This clonotype was observed a few times. This sequence joins TRBV4-1 and TRBJ1-1; tentatively, D is TRBD1 (5 bases). CDR1 is MGHRA, CDR2 YSYEKL, per germline. The CDR3 is 12 amino acids. Trimming left V 4 bases short and J 11 bases short, with 14 bases between. CDR3 sequence: CASSPFGAGAFF. CDR3 DNA: TGCGCCAGCAGCCCGTTTGGAGCAGGGGCTTTCTTT.

This clonotype was seen a handful of times. CDR3 DNA sequence: TGTGCCAGCAGCTTAGGGGGGGGCATCATTGATACGCAGTATTTT. This translates into CASSLGGGIIDTQYF. The chain uses TRBV11-3 and TRBJ2-3, with D possibly being TRBD2 (7 bases). Deletions cut 1 base from V and 6 bases from J, with 14 bases between. Germline assignment: CDR1 SGHNT and CDR2 YENEEA. The length of the CDR3 is 15 residues.

The V and J genes are TRBV7-7 and TRBJ2-5; D gene uncertain. This CDR3 has 13 amino acids. Germline loops: CDR1 SSHAT, CDR2 FNYEAQ (reference sequence). Trimming cost V 3 bases and J 5 bases, with 10 bases left between them. CDR3: CASSFSEEETQYF. The DNA for the CDR3 is TGTGCCAGCAGCTTTTCAGAAGAGGAGACCCAGTACTTC.

Ten or more counts support this clonotype. The CDR3 region has the DNA TGTGCCAGCAGCCCCGGGACGGCGAGCGAGACCCAGTACTTC. It encodes CASSPGTASETQYF. V is TRBV7-3 and J is TRBJ2-5; D is perhaps TRBD1 or TRBD2 (5 bases each). CDR1 is SGHTA and CDR2 is FQGTGA in the germline V gene. The CDR3 contains 14 residues. Trimming removed 5 bases from V and 5 bases from J, with 15 bases in between.

This clonotype turned up a few times. V is TRBV5-1 and J is TRBJ2-1; unclear D gene. CDR1 SGHRS and CDR2 YFSETQ come from the germline V gene. V was pared by 2 bases and J by 6 bases, with 9 bases between. The CDR3 runs 13 residues. The CDR3 loop reads CASSFRTPNEQFF. CDR3 bases: TGCGCCAGCAGCTTTAGGACCCCCAATGAGCAGTTCTTC.

This clonotype has more than one count but fewer than ten. The chain couples TRBV19 to TRBJ1-1, with TRBD1 as a possible D gene (6 bases). The CDR3 is made up of 14 amino acids. V was shortened by 7 bases and J by 3 bases, with 15 bases between the two germline ends. Germline V gene data show CDR1 as LNHDA and CDR2 as SQIVND (reference sequence). In nucleotides, the CDR3 is TGTGCCAGTAAGACAGGTTATGGGCACACTGAAGCTTTCTTT. Protein sequence: CASKTGYGHTEAFF.

V and J are TRBV27 and TRBJ1-6, with 10 bases that match TRBD1. CDR1 is MNHEY and CDR2 is SMNVEV in the germline V gene (reference sequence). J was trimmed by 8 bases and V by 5 bases; bases with no gene match: 9. The CDR3 extends over 16 amino acids. Here the CDR3 DNA reads TGTGCCAGCAGTGCCGACAGGGGGCCGATCTATTCACCCCTCCACTTT. This codes for CASSADRGPIYSPLHF.

With regard to this clonotype: Germline and junction disagree at one end, which may indicate a read error. The DNA of the CDR3 is TGTGCCAGCAGTCGACGGGGGGAAGAGATCCAGTACTTC. It codes for CASSRRGEEIQYF. V gene TRBV12-3 or TRBV12-4 combines with J gene TRBJ2-5; 7 positions match TRBD2. This CDR3 has 13 amino acids.

The J gene is TRBJ1-1, the V gene TRBV6-5, with a tentative D call TRBD1 (6 bases). V lost 0 bases to trimming and J lost 10 bases, with 12 bases between them. This CDR3 has 13 amino acids. CDR1 MNHEY and CDR2 SVGAGI come from the germline V gene. CDR3 DNA sequence: TGTGCCAGCAGTTACTCGGGTGCAGGGGTAGCTTTCTTT. It translates to CASSYSGAGVAFF.

The chain has TRBV2 and TRBJ2-5, with 10 nucleotides matching TRBD2. After removal of 8 bases from V and 3 bases from J, the junction contained 12 bases not matched to a gene. Germline V gives CDR1 SNHLY, CDR2 FYNNEI. This CDR3 is built from 16 residues. CDR3 region: CASWGSGGPKKETQYF. The CDR3 DNA reads TGTGCCAGCTGGGGTAGCGGGGGGCCTAAAAAAGAGACCCAGTACTTC.

This clonotype came up many times. The gene calls are TRBV4-3 and TRBJ2-5; D remains unclear. The germline gives CDR1 LGHNA, CDR2 YSLEER. Trimming shortened V by 0 bases and J by 2 bases, and 4 bases separated the two germline ends. This CDR3 is built from 13 residues. CDR3: CASSQEGQETQYF. CDR3 DNA: TGCGCCAGCAGCCAAGAGGGGCAAGAGACCCAGTACTTC.

There are a few counts of this clonotype. The chain uses TRBV18 and TRBJ2-5, with TRBD1 matching 7 bases. The CDR3 has 16 residues. The germline CDR1 and CDR2 sequences are KGHSH and LQKENI. V gave up 2 bases and J gave up 1 base; unmatched junction bases: 7. CDR3 coding DNA: TGTGCCAGCTCACCAATAAACTACAGGGGCCAAGAGACCCAGTACTTC. Amino acids: CASSPINYRGQETQYF. The full variable domain, completed using reference TRBV18 and TRBJ2-5, is NAGVMQNPRHLVRRRGQEARLRCSPMKGHSHVYWYRQLPEEGLKFMVYLQKENIIDESGMPKERFSAEFPKEGPSILRIQQVVRGDSAAYFCASSPINYRGQETQYFGPGTRLLVL.

This clonotype was counted at least ten times. The chain recombines TRBV7-2 with TRBJ2-3; 12 positions agree with TRBD2. Germline assignment: CDR1 SGHTA and CDR2 FQGNSA. V dropped 5 bases and J dropped 3; count of bases not matched to a gene: 3. CDR3 length: 15 amino acids. The CDR3 is CASSQTSGGTDTQYF. The CDR3 nucleotides are TGTGCCAGCAGCCAGACTAGCGGGGGAACAGATACGCAGTATTTT.

The V call is TRBV7-2, the J call TRBJ2-7; D is unresolved. The germline V and J ends were trimmed by 1 base and 3 bases, with 10 bases remaining between them. Germline values: CDR1 SGHTA, CDR2 FQGNSA. The CDR3 totals 14 residues. CDR3 loop: CASSLGGGSYEQYV. The DNA for the CDR3 is TGTGCCAGCAGCTTAGGTGGCGGCAGCTACGAGCAGTACGTC.

This chain joins TRBV7-2 and TRBJ2-7, with 11 bases fitting TRBD1. Per germline, CDR1 SGHTA and CDR2 FQGNSA. J was trimmed by 6 bases and V by 5 bases; bases with no gene match: 6. This CDR3 spans 14 amino acids. The CDR3 protein is CASSTGTGGREQYF. The DNA of the CDR3 is TGTGCCAGCAGCACCGGGACAGGGGGACGCGAGCAGTACTTC.

V gene TRBV5-1 combines with J gene TRBJ1-1; D gene unclear. V was trimmed by 0 bases and J by 3 bases, leaving 12 bases between them. The germline V gene encodes CDR1 SGHRS and CDR2 YFSETQ. The CDR3 length is 15 residues. The CDR3 sequence: CASSLATGWDTEAFF. CDR3 DNA: TGCGCCAGCAGCTTGGCTACGGGGTGGGACACTGAAGCTTTCTTT. Drawing the rest from reference TRBV5-1 and TRBJ1-1, the complete variable domain is KAGVTQTPRYLIKTRGQQVTLSCSPISGHRSVSWYQQTPGQGLQFLFEYFSETQRNKGNFPGRFSGRQFSNSRSEMNVSTLELGDSALYLCASSLATGWDTEAFFGQGTRLTVV.

This clonotype was counted only a few times. This chain connects TRBV7-2 to TRBJ1-5; D unresolved. The germline V gene has CDR1 SGHTA and CDR2 FQGNSA. V was clipped by 5 bases and J by 0 bases, with 11 bases between them. The CDR3 is 15 amino acids. Here the CDR3 reads CASSVGPYSNQPQHF. CDR3 bases: TGTGCCAGCAGCGTTGGCCCTTATAGCAATCAGCCCCAGCATTTT.

This clonotype was seen only a few times. For the CDR3, the DNA is TGCGCCAGCCAACAGGGTTGGGGGACCTACGAGCAGTACTTC. It codes for CASQQGWGTYEQYF. This chain links TRBV5-1 with TRBJ2-7, with D perhaps matching TRBD1 (6 bases). V was clipped by 7 bases and J by 2 bases, with 16 bases between them. This CDR3 region has 14 residues. Germline CDR1 is SGHRS and CDR2 is YFSETQ.

This clonotype was seen more than once but under ten times. V is TRBV30 and J is TRBJ1-2; D is unresolved. This CDR3 has 13 amino acids. V was trimmed by 0 bases and J by 7 bases, leaving 12 bases between them. The germline gives CDR1 GTSNPN, CDR2 SVGIG (reference sequence). CDR3 loop: CAWSVVAGSGYTF. Here the CDR3 DNA reads TGTGCCTGGAGTGTCGTAGCGGGGAGTGGCTACACCTTC.

J is TRBJ1-2 and V is TRBV9, with D unresolved. CDR3 length equals 13 residues. CDR1 SGDLS and CDR2 YYNGEE come from the germline V gene. With 0 bases removed from V and 5 bases from J, the gap between germline ends came to 8 bases. The chain's CDR3 is CASSVGGYYGYTF. The CDR3 coding sequence is TGTGCCAGCAGCGTAGGAGGTTATTATGGCTACACCTTC. The entire variable domain, with the rest obtained from reference TRBV9 and TRBJ1-2, is as follows: DSGVTQTPKHLITATGQRVTLRCSPRSGDLSVYWYQQSLDQGLQFLIQYYNGEERAKGNILERFSAQQFPDLHSELNLSSLELGDSALYFCASSVGGYYGYTFGSGTRLTVV.